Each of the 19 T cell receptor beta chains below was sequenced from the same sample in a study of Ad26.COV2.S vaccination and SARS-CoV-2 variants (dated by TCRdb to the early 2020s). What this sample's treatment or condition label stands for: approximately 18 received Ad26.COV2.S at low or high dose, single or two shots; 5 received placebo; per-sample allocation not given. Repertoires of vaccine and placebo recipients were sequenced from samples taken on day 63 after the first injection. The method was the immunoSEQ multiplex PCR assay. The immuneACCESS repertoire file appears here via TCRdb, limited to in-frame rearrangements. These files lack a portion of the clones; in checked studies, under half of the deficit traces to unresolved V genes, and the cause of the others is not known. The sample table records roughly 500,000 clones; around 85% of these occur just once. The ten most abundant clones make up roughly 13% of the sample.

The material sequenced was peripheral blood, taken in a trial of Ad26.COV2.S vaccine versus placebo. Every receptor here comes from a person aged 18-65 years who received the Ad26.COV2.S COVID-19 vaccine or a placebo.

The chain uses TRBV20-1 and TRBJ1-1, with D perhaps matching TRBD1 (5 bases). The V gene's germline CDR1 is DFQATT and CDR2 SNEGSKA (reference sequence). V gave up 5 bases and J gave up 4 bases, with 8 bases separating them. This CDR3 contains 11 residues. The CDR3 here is CSAVGPTEAFF. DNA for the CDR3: TGCAGTGCTGTGGGGCCCACTGAAGCTTTCTTT.

The CDR3, as DNA: TGTGCCAGCAGCTTAGACCTCTCTAACTATGGCTACACCTTC. It encodes CASSLDLSNYGYTF. The rearrangement links TRBV7-2 to TRBJ1-2; D gene uncertain. This CDR3 is built from 14 residues. CDR1 is SGHTA and CDR2 is FQGNSA in the germline V gene. V lost 1 base to trimming and J lost 0 bases, with 6 bases between them.

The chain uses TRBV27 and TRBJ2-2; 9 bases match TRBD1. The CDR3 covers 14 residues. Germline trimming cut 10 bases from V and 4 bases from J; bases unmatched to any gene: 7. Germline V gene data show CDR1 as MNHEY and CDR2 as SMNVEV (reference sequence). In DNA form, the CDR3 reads TGTGCCACTACTTCGACAGGGGGCACCGGGGAGCTGTTTTTT. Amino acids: CATTSTGGTGELFF.

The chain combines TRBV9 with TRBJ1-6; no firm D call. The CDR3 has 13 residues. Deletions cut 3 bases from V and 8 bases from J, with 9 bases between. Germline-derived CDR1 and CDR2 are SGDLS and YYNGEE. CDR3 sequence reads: CASSASRDSPLHF. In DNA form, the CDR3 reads TGTGCCAGCAGCGCATCTCGGGATTCACCCCTCCACTTT.

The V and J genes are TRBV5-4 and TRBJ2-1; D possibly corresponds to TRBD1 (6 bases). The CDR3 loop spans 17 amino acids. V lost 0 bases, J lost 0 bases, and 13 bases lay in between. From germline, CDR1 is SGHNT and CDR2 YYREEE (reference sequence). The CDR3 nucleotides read TGTGCCAGCAGCTTGGGGTGGACAGTCTTCTCCTACAATGAGCAGTTCTTC. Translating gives CASSLGWTVFSYNEQFF.

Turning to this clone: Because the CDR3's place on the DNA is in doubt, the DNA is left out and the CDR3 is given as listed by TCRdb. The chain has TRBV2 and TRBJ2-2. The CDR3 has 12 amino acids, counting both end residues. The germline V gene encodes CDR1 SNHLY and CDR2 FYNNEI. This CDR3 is CASGFGAGELFF.

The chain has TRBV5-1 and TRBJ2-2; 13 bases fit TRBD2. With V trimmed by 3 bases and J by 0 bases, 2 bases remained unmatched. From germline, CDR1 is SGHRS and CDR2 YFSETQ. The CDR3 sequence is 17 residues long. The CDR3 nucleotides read TGCGCCAGCAGCTCGGGACTAGCGGGATCGAACACCGGGGAGCTGTTTTTT. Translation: CASSSGLAGSNTGELFF.

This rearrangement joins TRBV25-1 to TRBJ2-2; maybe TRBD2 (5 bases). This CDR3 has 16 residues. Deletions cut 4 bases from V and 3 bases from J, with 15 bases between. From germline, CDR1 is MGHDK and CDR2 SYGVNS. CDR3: CASSGWNEGHTGELFF. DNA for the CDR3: TGTGCCAGCAGTGGCTGGAATGAGGGCCACACCGGGGAGCTGTTTTTT.

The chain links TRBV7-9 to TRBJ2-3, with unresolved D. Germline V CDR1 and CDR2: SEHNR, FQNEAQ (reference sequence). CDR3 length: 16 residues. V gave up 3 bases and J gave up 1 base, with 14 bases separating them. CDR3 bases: TGTGCCAGCAGCTTCATTAGGCCGGACGGCACAGATACGCAGTATTTT. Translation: CASSFIRPDGTDTQYF.

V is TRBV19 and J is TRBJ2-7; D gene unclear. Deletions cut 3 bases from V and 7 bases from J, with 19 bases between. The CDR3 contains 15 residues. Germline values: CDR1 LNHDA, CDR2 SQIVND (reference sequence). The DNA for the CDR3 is TGTGCCAGTAGTATTGAGGCGTTTCACCAGGTGGAGCAGTACTTC. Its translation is CASSIEAFHQVEQYF.

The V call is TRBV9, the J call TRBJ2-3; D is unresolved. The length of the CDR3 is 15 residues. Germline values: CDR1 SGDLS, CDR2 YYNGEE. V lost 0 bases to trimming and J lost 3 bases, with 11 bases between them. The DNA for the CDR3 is TGTGCCAGCAGCGTAGGGGCTAAACTTACAGATACGCAGTATTTT. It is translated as CASSVGAKLTDTQYF.

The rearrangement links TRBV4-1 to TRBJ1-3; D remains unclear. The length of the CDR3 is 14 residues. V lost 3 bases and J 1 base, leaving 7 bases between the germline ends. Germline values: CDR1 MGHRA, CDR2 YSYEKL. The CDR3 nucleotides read TGCGCCAGCAGCCAGAGGGAATCTGGAAACACCATATATTTT. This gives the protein CASSQRESGNTIYF.

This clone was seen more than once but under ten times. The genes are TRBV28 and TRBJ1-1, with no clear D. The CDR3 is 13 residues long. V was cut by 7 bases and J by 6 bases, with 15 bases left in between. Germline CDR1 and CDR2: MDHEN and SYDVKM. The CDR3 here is CASIPRQAPEAFF. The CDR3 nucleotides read TGTGCCAGCATTCCTCGCCAGGCGCCTGAAGCTTTCTTT.

The CDR3 DNA follows: TGTGCCACCAGCCCCCTCGGAGGCACCATATATTTT. It yields the protein CATSPLGGTIYF. V gene TRBV15 combines with J gene TRBJ1-3; unclear D gene. The length of the CDR3 is 12 residues. Germline CDR1 LNHNV, CDR2 YYDKDF (reference sequence). The germline V and J ends were trimmed by 5 bases and 9 bases, with 11 bases remaining between them.

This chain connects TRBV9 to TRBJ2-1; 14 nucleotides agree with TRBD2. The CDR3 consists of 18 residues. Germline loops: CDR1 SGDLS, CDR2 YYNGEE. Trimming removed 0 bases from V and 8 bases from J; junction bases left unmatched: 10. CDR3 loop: CASSVGPGTSGRRDEQFF. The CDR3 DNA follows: TGTGCCAGCAGCGTAGGTCCCGGGACTAGCGGGAGAAGGGATGAGCAGTTCTTC.

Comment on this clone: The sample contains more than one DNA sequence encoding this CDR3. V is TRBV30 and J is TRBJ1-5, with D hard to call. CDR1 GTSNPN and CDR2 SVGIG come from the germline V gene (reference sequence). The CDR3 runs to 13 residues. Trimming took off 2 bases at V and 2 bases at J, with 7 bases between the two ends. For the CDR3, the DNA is TGTGCCTGGAGTCGGGCCGGCAATCAGCCCCAGCATTTT. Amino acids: CAWSRAGNQPQHF. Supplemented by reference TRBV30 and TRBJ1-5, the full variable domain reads SQTIHQWPATLVQPVGSPLSLECTVEGTSNPNLYWYRQAAGRGLQLLFYSVGIGQISSEVPQNLSASRPQDRQFILSSKKLLLSDSGFYLCAWSRAGNQPQHFGDGTRLSIL.

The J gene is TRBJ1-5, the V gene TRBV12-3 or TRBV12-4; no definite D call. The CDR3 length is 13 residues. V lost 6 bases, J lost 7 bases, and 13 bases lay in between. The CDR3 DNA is TGTGCCAGCAGCCATAAAGGAGACCAGCCCCAGCATTTT. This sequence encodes CASSHKGDQPQHF.

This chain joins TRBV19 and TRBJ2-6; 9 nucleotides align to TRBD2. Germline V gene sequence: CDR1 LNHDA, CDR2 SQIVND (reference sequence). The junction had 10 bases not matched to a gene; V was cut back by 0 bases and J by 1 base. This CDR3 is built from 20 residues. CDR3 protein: CASSIDPLGLANSGANVLTF. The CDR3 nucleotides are TGTGCCAGTAGTATAGATCCGTTGGGACTAGCAAATTCTGGGGCCAACGTCCTGACTTTC.

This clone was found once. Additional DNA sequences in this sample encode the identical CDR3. The chain's CDR3 is CASSLVPGGYTF. CDR3 DNA: TGCGCCAGCAGCTTGGTCCCGGGAGGCTACACCTTC. The chain is built from TRBV5-1 and TRBJ1-2, with D unclear. The CDR3 loop spans 12 amino acids. Germline-derived CDR1 and CDR2 are SGHRS and YFSETQ. V lost 0 bases and J lost 8, with 8 bases in between.